A selection of T cell receptor beta chains follows, all from one sample in a study of Tregs in tolerant kidney transplant recipients. Only in-frame clones appear in the TCRdb table, and some are missing; sequencing was by immunoSEQ multiplex PCR. Found here are some 56,000 clones, about nine tenths of them singletons; the top ten hold roughly 15%. The source material was CD8+ T cells from blood (PBMCs), sampled 24 months after the transplant. All receptors come from a human patient who received a combined kidney and bone marrow transplant. A subset of T cells may come from the graft donor. The CDR3 runs from the conserved cysteine through the conserved F or W. Fields, in order: D gene, V gene, clone size, J gene, CDR3 protein, CDR3 DNA. The D gene is left open where the match is weak. Clone size is stated in some rows and not others, as once, few, many or a class when expanded.

TRBD1,TRBV19,NA,TRBJ2-7,CASSIGTGAYEQYF,TGTGCCAGTAGTATCGGGACAGGAGCCTACGAGCAGTACTTC
NA,TRBV5-6,few,TRBJ2-4,CASSWGTSLAKNIQYF,TGTGCCAGCAGCTGGGGGACAAGCCTAGCCAAAAACATTCAGTACTTC
TRBD1,TRBV29-1,NA,TRBJ1-4,CSVVTGRQTEKLFF,TGCAGCGTTGTGACAGGGAGGCAGACTGAAAAACTGTTTTTT
NA,TRBV7-9,NA,TRBJ2-7,CASSHPLSSSYEQYF,TGTGCCAGCAGCCATCCCTTGAGTAGCTCCTACGAGCAGTACTTC
TRBD2,TRBV10-3,NA,TRBJ2-7,CAISDPGRAYEQYF,TGTGCCATCAGTGACCCCGGGAGGGCCTACGAGCAGTACTTC
NA,TRBV30,NA,TRBJ2-3,CAWSPLQGADTQYF,TGTGCCTGGAGCCCACTACAGGGAGCAGATACGCAGTATTTT
NA,TRBV7-9,once,TRBJ1-2,CASTWGQSIYTF,TGTGCCAGCACATGGGGCCAGTCGATCTACACCTTC
NA,TRBV27,NA,TRBJ2-7,CASSSTVSEHQTYEQYF,TGTGCCAGCAGTTCAACCGTTAGTGAGCATCAAACCTACGAGCAGTACTTC
NA,TRBV30,NA,TRBJ2-2,CAWRRLTGELFF,TGTGCCTGGAGGAGGCTAACCGGGGAGCTGTTTTTT
NA,TRBV4-3,few,TRBJ1-4,CASSQVRQTNEKLFF,TGCGCCAGCAGCCAAGTAAGACAGACAAATGAAAAACTGTTTTTT
TRBD2,TRBV9,NA,TRBJ2-7,CASSVSSSGSWYEQYF,TGTGCCAGCAGCGTAAGTTCTAGCGGGTCGTGGTACGAGCAGTACTTC
NA,TRBV9,NA,TRBJ2-2,CASSVVASGVTGELFF,TGTGCCAGCAGCGTAGTCGCTTCTGGAGTAACCGGGGAGCTGTTTTTT
NA,TRBV30,once,TRBJ1-3,CAWIDSNTIYF,TGTGCCTGGATCGACTCCAACACCATATATTTT
TRBD2,TRBV14,NA,TRBJ2-5,CASSPKGGRETQYF,TGTGCCAGCAGCCCGAAGGGAGGGCGAGAGACCCAGTACTTC
NA,TRBV27,NA,TRBJ2-1,CASSFRGSSHEQFF,TGTGCCAGCAGTTTTCGTGGGAGTTCCCATGAGCAGTTCTTC
NA,TRBV5-6,NA,TRBJ2-7,CASSIHLGYEQYF,TGTGCCAGCAGCATTCATCTAGGCTACGAGCAGTACTTC
TRBD1,TRBV28,NA,TRBJ2-3,CASSSPLLRDRTHTDTQYF,TGTGCCAGCAGTTCCCCCCTCCTCCGGGACAGGACTCACACAGATACGCAGTATTTT
TRBD1,TRBV4-2,NA,TRBJ2-3,CASSSYLGQGNTDTQYF,TGTGCCAGCAGCTCCTACCTAGGACAGGGGAACACAGATACGCAGTATTTT
NA,TRBV18,NA,TRBJ1-2,CASSQERQAAGTPTGYTF,TGTGCCAGCTCACAGGAGAGACAGGCGGCAGGGACACCAACGGGCTACACCTTC
NA,TRBV29-1,NA,TRBJ2-1,CSGLLPTGLSSYNEQFF,TGCAGCGGCCTACTACCAACAGGGCTCAGCTCCTACAATGAGCAGTTCTTC
NA,TRBV4-2,NA,TRBJ2-2,CASSRVGAGEIDGELFF,TGTGCCAGCAGCCGGGTGGGGGCGGGAGAAATTGACGGGGAGCTGTTTTTT
NA,TRBV4-3,NA,TRBJ1-1,CASSQPGALNTEAFF,TGCGCCAGCAGCCAACCGGGAGCCTTAAACACTGAAGCTTTCTTT
TRBD1,TRBV12-5,few,TRBJ1-3,CASGLDWDRKTGNTIYF,TGTGCTAGTGGTTTGGATTGGGACAGGAAAACTGGAAACACCATATATTTT
TRBD2,TRBV11-2,NA,TRBJ2-5,CASSLGGVAGVQETQYF,TGTGCCAGCAGCTTAGGGGGGGTAGCGGGGGTCCAAGAGACCCAGTACTTC
TRBD2,TRBV15,NA,TRBJ2-3,CATSYLAGQDTQYF,TGTGCCACCAGCTATTTAGCGGGCCAAGATACGCAGTATTTT
NA,TRBV28,NA,TRBJ1-1,CASSFQGTEAFF,TGTGCCAGCAGTTTCCAGGGGACTGAAGCTTTCTTT
NA,TRBV4-2,NA,TRBJ2-7,CASSHATAYEQYF,TGTGCCAGCAGCCACGCGACAGCCTACGAGCAGTACTTC
TRBD2,TRBV5-1,NA,TRBJ2-7,CASRGGSEQYF,TGCGCCAGCAGGGGGGGGAGTGAGCAGTACTTC
NA,TRBV9,NA,TRBJ2-5,CASSSTQGQETQYF,TGTGCCAGCAGCTCTACCCAGGGCCAAGAGACCCAGTACTTC
NA,TRBV19,NA,TRBJ2-7,CASSMGGRPYEQYF,TGTGCCAGTAGTATGGGAGGACGGCCCTACGAGCAGTACTTC
TRBD1,TRBV7-7,NA,TRBJ2-6,CASSLRPGQLKSGANVLTF,TGTGCCAGCAGCTTACGTCCGGGACAGTTAAAATCTGGGGCCAACGTCCTGACTTTC
TRBD2,TRBV6-1,NA,TRBJ2-1,CASSERGGLDEQFF,TGTGCCAGCAGTGAGCGGGGGGGCCTCGATGAGCAGTTCTTC
TRBD2,TRBV9,NA,TRBJ2-3,CASSVSLAGTDTQYF,TGTGCCAGCAGCGTCTCACTAGCGGGCACAGATACGCAGTATTTT
TRBD1,TRBV5-1,NA,TRBJ1-3,CASRFGIRGQKGPSGNTIYF,TGCGCCAGCAGATTTGGTATTAGGGGACAGAAGGGACCTTCTGGAAACACCATATATTTT